This passage covers 18 T cell receptor beta chains from one sample sequenced in a study of cytomegalovirus exposure and HLA in healthy donors. PCR employed 60 Vbeta and 13 Jbeta primers. The data were produced by immunoSEQ multiplex PCR, yet TCRdb's version contains in-frame clones alone and is incomplete. The repertoire holds about 110,000 clones, with 55% to 65% as singletons. The sequenced sample was PBMCs. The receptors stem from a woman aged 30 to 39 in good health and CMV-seronegative.

This clone was recorded only once. The chain uses TRBV7-2 and TRBJ2-5; D is perhaps TRBD2 (6 bases). V shed 4 bases and J shed 3 bases, with 9 bases lying between them. There are 13 residues in the CDR3. Germline lookup yields CDR1 SGHTA and CDR2 FQGNSA. The chain's CDR3 is CASSSPGEETQYF. The CDR3 DNA follows: TGTGCCAGCAGCTCGCCGGGGGAAGAGACCCAGTACTTC.

The chain employs TRBV29-1 and TRBJ2-4; 10 bases map to TRBD1. The CDR3 has 13 amino acids. The ends lost 6 bases at V and 7 bases at J; junction bases unmatched: 6. CDR1 and CDR2 (germline): SQVTM, ANQGSEA. CDR3 coding DNA: TGCAGCGTCCGCGGACAGGGGGAGAACATTCAGTACTTC. Residues: CSVRGQGENIQYF.

This clone came up a few times. V usage is TRBV7-3 and J usage is TRBJ2-1; TRBD2 matches at 16 bases. Germline V gene sequence: CDR1 SGHTA, CDR2 FQGTGA. This CDR3 is 15 amino acids long. The junction had 0 bases not matched to a gene; V was cut back by 3 bases and J by 7 bases. The CDR3 loop is CASSLGLAGGNEQFF. CDR3 nucleotides: TGTGCCAGCAGCTTGGGACTAGCGGGAGGGAATGAGCAGTTCTTC.

V is TRBV15 and J is TRBJ2-1; 14 bases fit TRBD2. V was clipped by 5 bases and J by 7 bases; unmatched bases: 7. The V gene's germline CDR1 is LNHNV and CDR2 YYDKDF (reference sequence). This CDR3 region has 16 residues. The CDR3 is CATSGTSGRIHNEQFF. For the CDR3, the DNA is TGTGCCACCAGCGGGACTAGCGGGAGAATTCATAATGAGCAGTTCTTC.

The J gene is TRBJ2-5, the V gene TRBV7-3; 8 bases map to TRBD1. This CDR3 has 14 amino acids. The J segment lost 4 bases and the V segment lost 5 bases, leaving 6 bases of the junction unmatched. The germline gives CDR1 SGHTA, CDR2 FQGTGA. The CDR3: CASSPAGGRETQYF. In DNA, the CDR3 is TGTGCCAGCAGCCCCGCAGGGGGCAGAGAGACCCAGTACTTC.

The chain uses TRBV5-1 and TRBJ1-1; 8 positions agree with TRBD1. Losses at the gene ends were 4 bases for V and 1 base for J; bases not matched to a gene: 18. This CDR3 contains 19 residues. The germline CDR1 and CDR2 sequences are SGHRS and YFSETQ. DNA of the CDR3: TGCGCCAGCAGCGGAAGGGACAGGAGCAACCTCGGTCCGAACACTGAAGCTTTCTTT. It specifies CASSGRDRSNLGPNTEAFF.

This chain connects TRBV2 to TRBJ2-2, with D maybe TRBD1 (6 bases). The CDR3 contains 15 residues. Per the germline V gene, CDR1 is SNHLY and CDR2 is FYNNEI. Trimming cost V 7 bases and J 2 bases, with 14 bases left between them. The CDR3 sequence: CASTRDKTNTGELFF. DNA of the CDR3: TGTGCCAGCACCAGGGACAAAACTAACACCGGGGAGCTGTTTTTT.

The V call is TRBV11-2, the J call TRBJ2-3; D unclear. CDR3 length: 12 residues. Germline V gene data show CDR1 as SGHAT and CDR2 as FQNNGV. V was clipped by 3 bases and J by 4 bases, with 5 bases between them. The CDR3, as DNA: TGTGCCAGCAGCTTCACTTCAGATACGCAGTATTTT. Protein: CASSFTSDTQYF.

The chain is built from TRBV4-1 and TRBJ2-7; 9 nucleotides line up with TRBD2. The length of the CDR3 is 16 residues. Germline V CDR1 and CDR2: MGHRA, YSYEKL. V lost 0 bases, J lost 3 bases, and 6 bases stayed unmatched. CDR3 nucleotide sequence: TGCGCCAGCAGCCAAGAACGGCTAGCGGGACTCTACGAGCAGTACTTC. The encoded protein is CASSQERLAGLYEQYF.

This clone has a single count. The chain is built from TRBV7-9 and TRBJ2-7; 10 nucleotides match TRBD2. Trimming at V came to 2 bases and at J to 0 bases, leaving 4 bases not matched to a gene. Germline V gives CDR1 SEHNR, CDR2 FQNEAQ (reference sequence). The CDR3 runs 16 residues. CDR3 nucleotides: TGTGCCAGCAGCTTAAAAAGCGGGAGGGGCTCCTACGAGCAGTACTTC. This translates into CASSLKSGRGSYEQYF.

The V gene is TRBV6-1, the J gene TRBJ2-7, with D uncertain. V lost 2 bases, J lost 3 bases, and 11 bases lay in between. Germline assignment: CDR1 MNHNS and CDR2 SASEGT. The CDR3 has 14 amino acids. The CDR3 DNA reads TGTGCCAGCAGTGAATCCGCCCGGTACTACGAGCAGTACTTC. Translation: CASSESARYYEQYF.

This chain uses TRBV7-2 with TRBJ1-2; 8 bases are shared with TRBD1. CDR1 is SGHTA and CDR2 is FQGNSA in the germline V gene. V was pared by 0 bases and J by 4 bases, with 7 bases of the junction left unmatched. The CDR3 totals 16 residues. The CDR3 bases are TGTGCCAGCAGCTTAGCGGCGACAGGGGTATCCTATGGCTACACCTTC. Translation gives CASSLAATGVSYGYTF.

The chain carries TRBV5-1 and TRBJ2-5; TRBD1 matches 12 bases. The germline V gene encodes CDR1 SGHRS and CDR2 YFSETQ. The ends lost 4 bases at V and 4 bases at J; junction bases unmatched: 11. The CDR3 runs 17 residues. The CDR3 DNA reads TGCGCCAGCAGCCCGAAAGGGACAGGGGGCATGGGAGAGACCCAGTACTTC. Translation: CASSPKGTGGMGETQYF. The full variable domain, rest sourced from reference TRBV5-1 and TRBJ2-5, is KAGVTQTPRYLIKTRGQQVTLSCSPISGHRSVSWYQQTPGQGLQFLFEYFSETQRNKGNFPGRFSGRQFSNSRSEMNVSTLELGDSALYLCASSPKGTGGMGETQYFGPGTRLLVL.

This rearrangement joins TRBV28 to TRBJ1-1; D possibly corresponds to TRBD1 (5 bases). With 4 bases removed from V and 5 bases from J, the gap between germline ends came to 8 bases. CDR1 and CDR2 (germline): MDHEN, SYDVKM. The length of the CDR3 is 12 residues. The CDR3 coding sequence is TGTGCCAGCAGTTATGGGGGGACTGAAGCTTTCTTT. Translation: CASSYGGTEAFF.

This rearrangement joins TRBV5-1 to TRBJ1-2; the match to TRBD1 covers 9 bases. Unmatched junction bases numbered 5, after V lost 4 bases and J lost 4 bases. There are 14 residues in the CDR3. Germline CDR1 reads SGHRS; CDR2 reads YFSETQ. The chain's CDR3 is CASSVDRGLYGYTF. The CDR3 DNA follows: TGCGCCAGCAGCGTGGACAGGGGTCTCTATGGCTACACCTTC.

This clone was found a few times. Here the CDR3 DNA reads TGTGCCACCAGCAGAGTAGACTATGGCTACACCTTC. Amino acid sequence: CATSRVDYGYTF. The chain is built from TRBV15 and TRBJ1-2; the D is unclear. The CDR3 totals 12 residues. Germline V CDR1 and CDR2: LNHNV, YYDKDF (reference sequence). Trimming shortened V by 1 base and J by 3 bases, and 3 bases separated the two germline ends. Filled out from reference TRBV15 and TRBJ1-2, the complete variable domain reads DAMVIQNPRYQVTQFGKPVTLSCSQTLNHNVMYWYQQKSSQAPKLLFHYYDKDFNNEADTPDNFQSRRPNTSFCFLDIRSPGLGDTAMYLCATSRVDYGYTFGSGTRLTVV.

This clone was seen a few times. V and J are TRBV6-6 and TRBJ2-7, with TRBD1 matching 8 bases. The CDR3 is 14 amino acids. The ends lost 8 bases at V and 4 bases at J; junction bases unmatched: 10. CDR1 is MNHNY, CDR2 SVGAGI, per germline (reference sequence). Here the CDR3 DNA reads TGTGCCAGCGTACTCGGACAGGGAAAGTACGAGCAGTACTTC. Encoded protein: CASVLGQGKYEQYF.

This clone came up a few times. The rearrangement uses TRBV18 and TRBJ1-5, with 8 nucleotides matching TRBD1. J was trimmed by 1 base and V by 3 bases; bases with no gene match: 2. The CDR3 extends over 15 amino acids. The germline V gene has CDR1 KGHSH and CDR2 LQKENI. This CDR3 reads CASSPDRGSNQPQHF. The CDR3 bases are TGTGCCAGCTCACCTGACAGGGGAAGCAATCAGCCCCAGCATTTT.